A selection of T cell receptor beta chains follows, all from one sample in a study of blood T cells in healthy people across ages. Via MiXCR, TCRdb re-called the 5' RACE reads, giving one row per CDR3 protein. The sample has 650,000 to 700,000 distinct CDR3 sequences; more than 45% are singletons. Sequencing used blood. The receptors were gathered from a woman older than 75 in good health. Both conserved end residues are part of each CDR3. D genes are given only for firm matches. Clone size is not always given. Where it is, it says once, few, many or a class for expanded clones.

D gene	clone size	V gene	J gene	CDR3 protein	CDR3 DNA
TRBD1	-	TRBV5-1	TRBJ1-4	CASSLAGTGVEKLFF	TGCGCCAGCAGCTTGGCCGGGACAGGGGTCGAAAAACTGTTTTTT
-	-	TRBV20-1	TRBJ2-1	CSASQAGAGNNEQFF	TGCAGTGCTTCTCAAGCGGGCGCGGGGAACAATGAGCAGTTCTTC
-	-	TRBV2	TRBJ2-1	CASSEQGNSYNEQFF	TGTGCCAGCAGTGAGCAGGGGAACTCCTACAATGAGCAGTTCTTC
TRBD1	once	TRBV18	TRBJ2-7	CASSPLGTDNEQYF	TGTGCCAGCTCACCCCTCGGGACAGACAATGAGCAGTACTTC
-	-	TRBV3-1	TRBJ2-3	CASSPTARTGTETQYF	TGTGCCAGCAGCCCCACGGCGCGTACGGGCACAGAGACGCAGTATTTT
-	many	TRBV27	TRBJ2-1	CASSLRTGVLSNEQFF	TGTGCCAGCAGTCTTCGAACGGGAGTGTTGAGCAATGAGCAGTTCTTC
-	-	TRBV27	TRBJ1-1	CASSPHVRANTEAFF	TGTGCCAGCAGTCCTCACGTTAGGGCAAACACTGAAGCTTTCTTT
TRBD2	few	TRBV15	TRBJ2-1	CATKTSGRRDEQFF	TGTGCCACCAAGACTAGCGGGAGGCGGGATGAGCAGTTCTTC
-	-	TRBV5-1	TRBJ2-2	CASSSTGVNTGELFF	TGCGCCAGCAGCTCGACAGGTGTGAACACCGGGGAGCTGTTTTTT
-	-	TRBV7-2	TRBJ1-5	CASSLKGPSQPQHF	TGTGCCAGCAGCTTAAAGGGGCCCAGTCAGCCCCAGCATTTT
-	-	TRBV11-3	TRBJ2-5	CASSLNPEETQYF	TGTGCCAGCAGCTTAAATCCGGAAGAGACCCAGTACTTC
TRBD1	many	TRBV28	TRBJ1-1	CASQGGQQNTEAFF	TGTGCCAGCCAGGGGGGACAGCAGAACACTGAAGCTTTCTTT
-	-	TRBV5-1	TRBJ2-7	CASSPSPLGSYEQYF	TGCGCCAGCAGCCCCTCCCCCTTAGGGTCCTACGAGCAGTACTTC
-	many	TRBV10-3	TRBJ2-5	CAIKGSPGLQETQYF	TGTGCCATCAAAGGGTCACCAGGGCTTCAAGAGACCCAGTACTTC
-	many	TRBV12-3/TRBV12-4	TRBJ2-7	CASSLAGTSQYF	TGTGCCAGCAGTTTAGCGGGAACTTCGCAGTACTTC